These 28 T cell receptor beta chains came from one sample sequenced in a study of cytomegalovirus exposure and HLA in healthy donors. Clones were sequenced by immunoSEQ multiplex PCR, and TCRdb holds only the in-frame ones, with some missing. The sample records 200,000 to 300,000 clones, 86% being singletons. Material: PBMCs. These TCRs come from a woman in her thirties in good health and CMV-seropositive.

The chain carries TRBV7-9 and TRBJ2-5; 10 bases line up with TRBD2. The ends lost 3 bases at V and 5 bases at J; junction bases unmatched: 9. CDR1 and CDR2 from the germline V gene are SEHNR and FQNEAQ (reference sequence). The CDR3 contains 16 residues. CDR3 sequence: CASSLQREGPRETQYF. Here the CDR3 DNA reads TGTGCCAGCAGCTTGCAGCGGGAGGGCCCTCGGGAGACCCAGTACTTC.

V usage is TRBV5-1 and J usage is TRBJ2-1, with a tentative D call TRBD1 (6 bases). The CDR3 has 16 amino acids. Trimming stripped 3 bases from V and 4 bases from J, with 17 bases between. Germline values: CDR1 SGHRS, CDR2 YFSETQ. CDR3 sequence: CASSSAGTTPYNEQFF. The CDR3, as DNA: TGCGCCAGCAGCTCCGCCGGGACAACCCCTTACAATGAGCAGTTCTTC. Together with reference TRBV5-1 and TRBJ2-1, the CDR3 gives the full variable domain: KAGVTQTPRYLIKTRGQQVTLSCSPISGHRSVSWYQQTPGQGLQFLFEYFSETQRNKGNFPGRFSGRQFSNSRSEMNVSTLELGDSALYLCASSSAGTTPYNEQFFGPGTRLTVL.

The chain has TRBV5-1 and TRBJ2-7; 7 bases line up with TRBD1. The J segment lost 9 bases and the V segment lost 4 bases, leaving 13 bases of the junction unmatched. The CDR3 is 14 amino acids. The V gene's germline CDR1 is SGHRS and CDR2 YFSETQ. CDR3 sequence: CASSPLQGLSVQYF. The CDR3 nucleotides read TGCGCCAGCAGCCCGTTACAGGGGTTGAGCGTGCAGTACTTC.

The rearrangement links TRBV18 to TRBJ2-7; 8 bases match TRBD1. The CDR3 is 14 amino acids. Germline CDR1 reads KGHSH; CDR2 reads LQKENI. V lost 3 bases and J lost 5; bases outside the gene matches: 6. CDR3 protein: CASSPQGAFDEQYF. CDR3 sequence (DNA): TGTGCCAGCTCACCGCAGGGGGCCTTCGACGAGCAGTACTTC.

V and J are TRBV5-6 and TRBJ2-4; 7 nucleotides agree with TRBD1. The V segment lost 0 bases and the J segment 6 bases; nucleotides outside the gene matches: 6. This CDR3 region has 15 residues. The germline V gene encodes CDR1 SGHDT and CDR2 YYEEEE. CDR3 coding DNA: TGTGCCAGCAGCTTGGTACAGGGGTACGGAAACATTCAGTACTTC. Residues: CASSLVQGYGNIQYF.

The chain joins TRBV19 to TRBJ2-7, with 9 nucleotides matching TRBD2. CDR3 length: 15 residues. From germline, CDR1 is LNHDA and CDR2 SQIVND (reference sequence). V trimming: 5 bases; J trimming: 1 base; junction bases outside the gene matches: 6. As DNA, the CDR3 is TGTGCCAGTAGTCTATTCCTAGCGGGATCCTACGAGCAGTACTTC. Its protein is CASSLFLAGSYEQYF. The complete variable domain, with remaining parts taken from reference TRBV19 and TRBJ2-7, reads DGGITQSPKYLFRKEGQNVTLSCEQNLNHDAMYWYRQDPGQGLRLIYYSQIVNDFQKGDIAEGYSVSREKKESFPLTVTSAQKNPTAFYLCASSLFLAGSYEQYFGPGTRLTVT.

CDR3 amino acids: CAITRSGRGQETQYF. The CDR3 DNA reads TGTGCCATCACCAGAAGCGGGAGAGGGCAAGAGACCCAGTACTTC. The chain carries TRBV10-3 and TRBJ2-5; the match to TRBD2 covers 8 bases. Germline trimming cut 7 bases from V and 2 bases from J; bases unmatched to any gene: 9. Germline assignment: CDR1 ENHRY and CDR2 SYGVKD. The CDR3 contains 15 residues.

The chain is built from TRBV30 and TRBJ1-4, with D possibly being TRBD1 (6 bases). The V gene lost 1 base and the J gene lost 2 bases, with 11 bases spanning the gap. The CDR3 sequence is 15 residues long. CDR1 is GTSNPN and CDR2 is SVGIG in the germline V gene (reference sequence). Written as DNA, the CDR3 is TGTGCCTGGAGTGCCAGGACAGTGACTAATGAAAAACTGTTTTTT. Translating gives CAWSARTVTNEKLFF.

The chain's CDR3 is CASQSRTADRYGYTF. The CDR3 region has the DNA TGTGCCAGCCAGAGTAGGACAGCCGATCGCTATGGCTACACCTTC. V gene TRBV27 combines with J gene TRBJ1-2, with D possibly being TRBD1 (6 bases). From germline, CDR1 is MNHEY and CDR2 SMNVEV (reference sequence). The CDR3 contains 15 residues. The V gene lost 8 bases and the J gene lost 4 bases, with 20 bases spanning the gap.

This clone has more than one count but fewer than ten. The chain links TRBV20-1 to TRBJ1-1; no firm D call. The CDR3 extends over 11 amino acids. From germline, CDR1 is DFQATT and CDR2 SNEGSKA (reference sequence). V was trimmed by 6 bases and J by 7 bases, leaving 12 bases between them. CDR3 bases: TGCAGTGCGTTGACTAGAGGTGAAGCTTTCTTT. It translates to CSALTRGEAFF.

With regard to this clone: Different DNA sequences within this sample yield the same CDR3. The chain combines TRBV27 with TRBJ2-7; TRBD2 matches at 10 bases. J gave up 3 bases and V 2 bases, and 1 base lay outside the gene matches. The CDR3 is 14 residues long. In germline, CDR1 is MNHEY, CDR2 SMNVEV (reference sequence). In nucleotides, the CDR3 is TGTGCCAGCAGTTTACTAGCGGGGGTCTACGAGCAGTACTTC. Amino acid sequence: CASSLLAGVYEQYF.

This rearrangement joins TRBV5-1 to TRBJ2-1; TRBD2 matches at 10 bases. Germline lookup yields CDR1 SGHRS and CDR2 YFSETQ. The junction had 6 bases not matched to a gene; V was cut back by 4 bases and J by 2 bases. The CDR3 is made up of 16 amino acids. This CDR3 reads CASSNPSGRAYNEQFF. The CDR3 region has the DNA TGCGCCAGCAGCAACCCAAGCGGGAGGGCCTACAATGAGCAGTTCTTC.

Details on this clone: Other DNA sequences of this sample code for an identical CDR3. The chain couples TRBV6-5 to TRBJ2-5; 9 bases are shared with TRBD2. With 0 bases clipped from V and 4 bases from J, the junction kept 0 bases outside the gene matches. Germline V gene lookup returns CDR1 MNHEY and CDR2 SVGAGI. CDR3 length: 14 amino acids. CDR3 in DNA: TGTGCCAGCAGTTACTCGACTAGCGGAGAGACCCAGTACTTC. This translates into CASSYSTSGETQYF.

This rearrangement joins TRBV11-2 to TRBJ1-1; 7 bases are shared with TRBD1. Germline V CDR1 and CDR2: SGHAT, FQNNGV. CDR3 length equals 18 residues. The J segment lost 2 bases and the V segment lost 3 bases, leaving 15 bases of the junction unmatched. CDR3 amino acids: CASSFYLRDRDLNTEAFF. The CDR3 nucleotides read TGTGCCAGCAGCTTTTACCTACGGGACAGAGACTTAAACACTGAAGCTTTCTTT.

The rearrangement uses TRBV28 and TRBJ1-1; no firm D call. The CDR3 has 12 residues. Trimming stripped 4 bases from V and 3 bases from J, with 6 bases between. Germline-derived CDR1 and CDR2 are MDHEN and SYDVKM. CDR3 sequence (DNA): TGTGCCAGCAGTTCTACGGACACTGAAGCTTTCTTT. Translation gives CASSSTDTEAFF.

The chain has TRBV2 and TRBJ2-7; 10 bases match TRBD1. CDR1 is SNHLY and CDR2 is FYNNEI in the germline V gene. V was pared by 6 bases and J by 0 bases, with 8 bases of the junction left unmatched. The CDR3 covers 16 residues. CDR3 nucleotide sequence: TGTGCCAGCAGGGGACAGGGGTTTACCCGCTCCTACGAGCAGTACTTC. Residues: CASRGQGFTRSYEQYF.

This rearrangement joins TRBV11-2 to TRBJ1-3; TRBD1 might be the D (5 bases). Per germline, CDR1 SGHAT and CDR2 FQNNGV. With 7 bases removed from V and 2 bases from J, the gap between germline ends came to 12 bases. This CDR3 has 14 residues. CDR3 amino acids: CASTTRVPGNTIYF. The CDR3 DNA reads TGTGCCAGCACGACCAGGGTACCTGGAAACACCATATATTTT.

This chain uses TRBV19 with TRBJ2-7; possibly TRBD1 for D (5 bases). Trimming removed 10 bases from V and 6 bases from J, with 13 bases in between. Germline assignment: CDR1 LNHDA and CDR2 SQIVND (reference sequence). The CDR3 length is 11 residues. As DNA, the CDR3 is TGTGCCACCGCTACAGGCGGCGAGCAGTACTTC. Its translation is CATATGGEQYF. Looking up the rest from reference TRBV19 and TRBJ2-7 gives the full variable domain: DGGITQSPKYLFRKEGQNVTLSCEQNLNHDAMYWYRQDPGQGLRLIYYSQIVNDFQKGDIAEGYSVSREKKESFPLTVTSAQKNPTAFYLCATATGGEQYFGPGTRLTVT.

The chain couples TRBV7-2 to TRBJ2-7; 8 bases map to TRBD1. The CDR3 is 11 amino acids. Germline V gives CDR1 SGHTA, CDR2 FQGNSA. The V gene end was trimmed by 5 bases and the J gene end by 10 bases; junction bases not matched to a gene: 4. For the CDR3, the DNA is TGTGCCAGCAGCCGCGGACAGGGACAGTACTTC. Translating it yields CASSRGQGQYF. Full variable domain (outside the CDR3, taken from reference TRBV7-2 and TRBJ2-7): GAGVSQSPSNKVTEKGKDVELRCDPISGHTALYWYRQSLGQGLEFLIYFQGNSAPDKSGLPSDRFSAERTGGSVSTLTIQRTQQEDSAVYLCASSRGQGQYFGPGTRLTVT.

For the CDR3, the DNA is TGTGCCAGCAGCTCCTCAGCGGGAGTCGGCACAGATACGCAGTATTTT. It encodes CASSSSAGVGTDTQYF. The V call is TRBV7-3, the J call TRBJ2-3, with 8 bases aligning to TRBD2. The CDR3 has 16 amino acids. V was pared by 4 bases and J by 1 base, with 7 bases of the junction left unmatched. Germline-derived CDR1 and CDR2 are SGHTA and FQGTGA.

The chain carries TRBV27 and TRBJ2-2; tentative D call: TRBD2 (7 bases). The ends were cut back, 4 bases at V and 2 bases at J, with 17 bases in the middle. The CDR3 is 17 residues long. Germline loops: CDR1 MNHEY, CDR2 SMNVEV (reference sequence). In DNA form, the CDR3 reads TGTGCCAGCAGTTCCCCGGGGGGCGGGGGTAACACCGGGGAGCTGTTTTTT. It encodes CASSSPGGGGNTGELFF.

The rearrangement joins TRBV2 to TRBJ1-2; a possible D gene is TRBD1 (6 bases). This CDR3 is 17 amino acids long. Trimming left V 8 bases short and J 3 bases short, with 25 bases between. CDR1 is SNHLY and CDR2 is FYNNEI in the germline V gene. CDR3: CASHRVPRRGGDYGYTF. The CDR3 nucleotides are TGTGCCAGCCACAGGGTCCCACGACGTGGGGGGGACTATGGCTACACCTTC.

The gene calls are TRBV28 and TRBJ2-7, with D possibly TRBD2 on 5 matching bases. Per germline, CDR1 MDHEN and CDR2 SYDVKM. V was trimmed by 10 bases and J by 2 bases, leaving 12 bases between them. This CDR3 has 12 residues. CDR3 residues: CATTVGAYEQYF. The CDR3 DNA is TGTGCCACTACCGTGGGAGCCTACGAGCAGTACTTC.

This sequence joins TRBV30 and TRBJ2-1; 7 nucleotides match TRBD2. J gave up 0 bases and V 5 bases, and 7 bases lay outside the gene matches. From germline, CDR1 is GTSNPN and CDR2 SVGIG (reference sequence). The CDR3 has 15 residues. CDR3 bases: TGTGCCTGGGCGGGAACTAGCGTCTCCTACAATGAGCAGTTCTTC. It translates to CAWAGTSVSYNEQFF.

The CDR3 sequence is CAISESIGGTGGGYTF. The CDR3 DNA reads as TGTGCCATCAGTGAGTCGATAGGAGGGACTGGCGGGGGCTACACCTTC. The chain links TRBV10-3 to TRBJ1-2; D is possibly TRBD1 (5 bases). The CDR3 is made up of 16 amino acids. The germline V gene has CDR1 ENHRY and CDR2 SYGVKD. V shed 0 bases and J shed 8 bases, with 19 bases lying between them.

The J gene is TRBJ1-1, the V gene TRBV4-1; D is uncertain. V lost 1 base and J lost 0, with 3 bases in between. Germline-derived CDR1 and CDR2 are MGHRA and YSYEKL. The CDR3 consists of 13 residues. CDR3 sequence reads: CASSQGMNTEAFF. The CDR3 DNA is TGCGCCAGCAGCCAAGGTATGAACACTGAAGCTTTCTTT.

The rearrangement links TRBV6-4 to TRBJ1-1, with a possible D match to TRBD1 (6 bases). V dropped 0 bases and J dropped 3 bases, with 11 bases sitting between them. Germline CDR1 reads MRHNA; CDR2 reads SNTAGT. CDR3 size: 15 residues. The CDR3 region has the DNA TGTGCCAGCAGTGACTCGGCAGGGGAACACACTGAAGCTTTCTTT. It codes for CASSDSAGEHTEAFF.

This rearrangement joins TRBV27 to TRBJ2-1; D might be TRBD2 (6 bases). The V gene's germline CDR1 is MNHEY and CDR2 SMNVEV (reference sequence). This CDR3 spans 12 amino acids. The V and J ends lost 7 bases and 6 bases respectively, with 10 bases between them. The chain's CDR3 is CASNGGPNEQFF. As DNA, the CDR3 is TGTGCCAGCAACGGGGGACCCAATGAGCAGTTCTTC.